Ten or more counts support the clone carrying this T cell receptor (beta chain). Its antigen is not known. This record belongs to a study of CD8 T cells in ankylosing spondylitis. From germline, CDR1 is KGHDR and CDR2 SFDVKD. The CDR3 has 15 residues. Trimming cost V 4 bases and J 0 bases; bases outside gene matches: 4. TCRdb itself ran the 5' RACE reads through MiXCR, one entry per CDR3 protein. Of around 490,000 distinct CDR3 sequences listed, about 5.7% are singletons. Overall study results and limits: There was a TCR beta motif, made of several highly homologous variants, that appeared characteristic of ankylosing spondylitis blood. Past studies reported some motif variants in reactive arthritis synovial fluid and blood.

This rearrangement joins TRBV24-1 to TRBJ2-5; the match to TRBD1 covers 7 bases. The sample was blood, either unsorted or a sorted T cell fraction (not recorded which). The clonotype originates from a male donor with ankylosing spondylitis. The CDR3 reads CATSDTGQNQETQYF. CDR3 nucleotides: TGTGCCACCAGTGACACGGGACAGAACCAAGAGACCCAGTACTTC.